Listed here are 19 T cell receptor beta chains from one sample, sequenced in a study of CD8+CD57+ T cells in acquired aplastic anemia. Both TCR beta VDJ combination and CDR3 sequence profiling were carried out. Genomic DNA was the template for this profiling. Each CDR3 protein gets one entry after TCRdb re-called the reads with MiXCR. Counted here are under 150,000 distinct CDR3 sequences, almost 40% occurring once; the ten biggest clones make up approximately 2.6%. Selection for sequencing was limited to patients who had shown CD8+CD57+ cell expansion by flow cytometry. The sequencing input was sorted CD4+, CD8+, or CD8+CD57+ T cells (not recorded which) from PBMCs. The receptors originated from a human donor with aplastic anemia.

For this clonotype: The junction does not match germline at one end; this may be a read error. This rearrangement joins TRBV28 to TRBJ2-7, with D possibly being TRBD2 (6 bases). Germline V gene data show CDR1 as MDHEN and CDR2 as SYDVKM. CDR3 size: 14 residues. This chain's CDR3 is CASTTLGGLYEQCF. The CDR3, as DNA: TGTGCCAGCACCACACTGGGGGGACTTTACGAGCAGTGCTTC. The full variable domain, in which reference TRBV28 and TRBJ2-7 provide the parts outside the CDR3, is DVKVTQSSRYLVKRTGEKVFLECVQDMDHENMFWYRQDPGLGLRLIYFSYDVKMKEKGDIPEGYSVSREKKERFSLILESASTNQTSMYLCASTTLGGLYEQCFGPGTRLTVT.

This clonotype occurred a few times. The rearrangement links TRBV7-2 to TRBJ2-3, with 8 bases fitting TRBD1. Germline V lookup: CDR1 SGHTA, CDR2 FQGNSA. Trimming at V came to 0 bases and at J to 2 bases, leaving 7 bases not matched to a gene. This CDR3 region has 17 residues. The CDR3 sequence: CASSLAYRGNPTDTQYF. The CDR3 DNA follows: TGTGCCAGCAGCTTAGCCTACAGGGGGAACCCCACAGATACGCAGTATTTT.

This clonotype was detected ten times or more. This chain uses TRBV6-5 with TRBJ2-7; a possible D gene is TRBD1 (5 bases). Trimming pared 6 bases from V and 8 bases from J, leaving 29 bases between. Germline V gene sequence: CDR1 MNHEY, CDR2 SVGAGI. The CDR3 covers 17 residues. CDR3 in amino acids: CASRRTGFQGDATQQYF. CDR3 DNA: TGTGCCAGCAGAAGAACAGGTTTCCAAGGAGACGCTACGCAGCAGTACTTC.

Comment on this clonotype: Compared with germline, one end of the junction differs, possibly owing to a read error. V is TRBV27 and J is TRBJ2-3; 12 nucleotides align to TRBD1. This CDR3 is built from 16 residues. Germline CDR1 MNHEY, CDR2 SMNVEV (reference sequence). CDR3 loop: CAISSGTGGLADTQYF. The CDR3 DNA is TGTGCCATCAGTTCCGGGACAGGGGGCTTAGCAGATACGCAGTATTTT.

The genes are TRBV18 and TRBJ1-3, with D uncertain. The germline V gene encodes CDR1 KGHSH and CDR2 LQKENI. CDR3 length: 16 residues. V was trimmed by 8 bases and J by 0 bases, leaving 17 bases between them. The CDR3 region has the DNA TGTGCCAGCAGCTTTCAATCGCTCGCCTCTGGAAACACCATATATTTT. Translated: CASSFQSLASGNTIYF.

This clonotype was recorded many times. This sequence joins TRBV2 and TRBJ2-5; the match to TRBD2 covers 11 bases. V lost 5 bases and J lost 2; bases outside the gene matches: 13. Germline V gene sequence: CDR1 SNHLY, CDR2 FYNNEI. The CDR3 has 18 amino acids. CDR3 in DNA: TGTGCCAGCAGTAGAAAAGTAGCGGGGGGGCCCCGGCAAGAGACCCAGTACTTC. Translated: CASSRKVAGGPRQETQYF.

J is TRBJ2-7 and V is TRBV7-7, with 12 bases aligning to TRBD1. Unmatched junction bases numbered 5, after V lost 5 bases and J lost 6 bases. CDR1 SSHAT and CDR2 FNYEAQ come from the germline V gene (reference sequence). The length of the CDR3 is 14 residues. The CDR3 DNA follows: TGTGCCAGCAGCCCCGGGACAGGGGGCCGCGAGCAGTACTTC. Protein product: CASSPGTGGREQYF.

Of note for this clonotype: Being one base from a much bigger clone, this may be a read error. CDR3: CASRRDWGEAFF. The CDR3 bases are TGTGCCAGCAGGCGCGACTGGGGTGAAGCTTTCTTT. The rearrangement joins TRBV12-3 or TRBV12-4 to TRBJ1-1; D ambiguous. The CDR3 is made up of 12 amino acids. The V gene lost 6 bases and the J gene lost 7 bases, with 12 bases spanning the gap.

A single count supports this clonotype. This sequence joins TRBV29-1 and TRBJ1-5; maybe TRBD1 (6 bases). The CDR3 covers 14 residues. Germline CDR1 and CDR2: SQVTM and ANQGSEA. Trimming took 2 bases from V and 3 from J, leaving 11 bases between them. Written as DNA, the CDR3 is TGCAGCGTTGAATCACAGGGTCCCAATCAGCCCCAGCATTTT. This translates into CSVESQGPNQPQHF.

This clonotype has at least ten counts. V and J are TRBV2 and TRBJ1-3, with a possible D match to TRBD1 (6 bases). This CDR3 is 16 amino acids long. Germline V gene sequence: CDR1 SNHLY, CDR2 FYNNEI. Trimming stripped 2 bases from V and 1 base from J, with 12 bases between. CDR3 DNA sequence: TGTGCCAGCAGTGAATTTAGGGGGTTGTCTGGAAACACCATATATTTT. This sequence encodes CASSEFRGLSGNTIYF.

Only a few counts were recorded for this clonotype. This rearrangement joins TRBV12-3 or TRBV12-4 to TRBJ1-1; 7 nucleotides match TRBD1. Trimming cost V 5 bases and J 5 bases; bases outside gene matches: 11. This CDR3 region has 15 residues. The CDR3: CASSPRGGGTTEAFF. The CDR3 region has the DNA TGTGCCAGCAGTCCCAGGGGGGGGGGAACTACTGAAGCTTTCTTT.

V is TRBV14 and J is TRBJ2-7; D uncertain. CDR3 length: 12 residues. Per germline, CDR1 SGHDN and CDR2 FVKESK. V gave up 0 bases and J gave up 8 bases, with 8 bases separating them. The CDR3 DNA sequence: TGTGCCAGCAGCCAAGACAGGCGGAAGCAGTACTTC. Its protein is CASSQDRRKQYF.

The genes are TRBV5-4 and TRBJ1-2; TRBD1 matches 8 bases. The V and J ends lost 3 bases and 7 bases, in that order; junction bases with no gene match: 17. The CDR3 runs 17 residues. Germline CDR1 reads SGHNT; CDR2 reads YYREEE (reference sequence). The CDR3 sequence: CASSSPGQGGGLGGYTF. Here the CDR3 DNA reads TGTGCCAGCAGCTCCCCCGGACAGGGAGGGGGATTGGGTGGCTACACCTTC.

This clonotype showed up just a few times. This sequence may be a read error, since a much larger clone differs from it by one base. The CDR3 DNA reads as TGTGCCCTTGAGGCGGGGCACTCCTACGAGCAGTACTTC. The encoded protein is CALEAGHSYEQYF. The chain carries TRBV6-4 and TRBJ2-7, with D possibly TRBD2 on 6 matching bases. Germline V lookup: CDR1 MRHNA, CDR2 SNTAGT. There are 13 residues in the CDR3. The V end was cut by 11 bases, the J end by 0 bases, with 14 bases between.

This clonotype was observed many times. The chain uses TRBV20-1 and TRBJ1-6; possible D gene TRBD1, 5 bases. Germline CDR1 and CDR2: DFQATT and SNEGSKA (reference sequence). The germline V and J ends were trimmed by 3 bases and 7 bases, with 7 bases remaining between them. The CDR3 sequence is 12 residues long. DNA for the CDR3: TGCAGTGCTAGCAGGGTCAATTCACCCCTCCACTTT. It yields the protein CSASRVNSPLHF.

This clonotype was counted at least ten times. The chain joins TRBV4-1 to TRBJ1-4; D is possibly TRBD1 (5 bases). This CDR3 comprises 14 residues. The germline CDR1 and CDR2 sequences are MGHRA and YSYEKL. Trimming shortened V by 4 bases and J by 0 bases, and 6 bases separated the two germline ends. The CDR3 reads CASSPGPTNEKLFF. Written as DNA, the CDR3 is TGCGCCAGCAGCCCAGGGCCAACTAATGAAAAACTGTTTTTT.

The chain recombines TRBV6-1 with TRBJ1-4; 9 bases agree with TRBD1. The V gene's germline CDR1 is MNHNS and CDR2 SASEGT. The V gene end was trimmed by 5 bases and the J gene end by 8 bases; junction bases not matched to a gene: 9. The CDR3 loop spans 15 amino acids. The CDR3 bases are TGTGCCAGCAGTACGAACCGGGACAGGGAGGAAAAACTGTTTTTT. Its protein is CASSTNRDREEKLFF.

The chain uses TRBV6-2 or TRBV6-3 and TRBJ1-1, with a weak D call TRBD1 (5 bases). CDR1 and CDR2 from the germline V gene are MNHEY and SVGEGT. This CDR3 has 12 residues. The V gene lost 6 bases and the J gene lost 8 bases, with 13 bases spanning the gap. This CDR3 is CASSPLGVEAFF. DNA for the CDR3: TGTGCCAGCAGCCCCCTAGGGGTAGAAGCTTTCTTT.

This clonotype came up many times. V is TRBV10-3 and J is TRBJ2-1; 9 bases are a match to TRBD2. Per the germline V gene, CDR1 is ENHRY and CDR2 is SYGVKD. The CDR3 contains 15 residues. The junction had 4 bases not matched to a gene; V was cut back by 4 bases and J by 3 bases. This chain's CDR3 is CAISVGRGGYNEQFF. The CDR3, as DNA: TGTGCCATCAGTGTTGGGCGGGGGGGCTACAATGAGCAGTTCTTC.